Listed below are T cell receptor beta chains from one sample, sequenced in a study of T cells expressing NK-cell markers. With the 5' RACE reads reprocessed, TCRdb shows one record per CDR3 protein and no DNA. The table lists about 460,000 distinct CDR3 sequences, with approximately 1.4% in the top ten. The sequencing input was blood T cells: a sorted CD56 or NKG2C T cell subset, CD4+ or CD8+ T cells, or bulk PBMC T cells (not recorded which). All receptors come from a woman aged 50 to 60 in good health. The CDR3 runs from the conserved cysteine through the conserved F or W.

J | length | V | CDR3
TRBJ1-2 | 16 | TRBV7-2 | CASSLSPGRQNYGYTF
TRBJ1-1 | 17 | TRBV2 | CASRLSGTGVMNTEAFF
TRBJ2-3 | 16 | TRBV4-1 | CASSITSGRASDTQYF
TRBJ2-3 | 14 | TRBV29-1 | CSVLGRAAADTQYF
TRBJ2-3 | 12 | TRBV29-1 | CSPRRVTDTQYF
TRBJ1-1 | 11 | TRBV5-1 | CASRLTGEAFF
TRBJ2-5 | 13 | TRBV12-5 | CASGLDGGETQYF
TRBJ1-5 | 15 | TRBV6-5 | CASSTLPGQGGPQHF
TRBJ2-2 | 18 | TRBV7-9 | CASSDSPGRSFNTGELFF
TRBJ2-7 | 13 | TRBV27 | CASARQIFYEQYF
TRBJ2-1 | 13 | TRBV6-2/TRBV6-3 | CATRTSGSREQFF
TRBJ2-2 | 15 | TRBV6-2/TRBV6-3 | CANFRTSGASGELFF
TRBJ2-7 | 15 | TRBV18 | CASSPNPGQGYEQYF
TRBJ2-3 | 17 | TRBV24-1 | CATSDPDYERATDTQYF
TRBJ1-5 | 16 | TRBV27 | CASSPAGQLSNQPQHF
TRBJ2-5 | 14 | TRBV2 | CASSPGQSQETQYF
TRBJ2-5 | 13 | TRBV3-1 | CASSQDFVKTQYF
TRBJ1-5 | 12 | TRBV2 | CASGGLGQPQHF
TRBJ2-5 | 15 | TRBV2 | CASSEARGFSETQYF
TRBJ2-1 | 15 | TRBV9 | CASSVGEGRLYEQFF
TRBJ2-1 | 15 | TRBV12-3/TRBV12-4 | CASSSSGTTYNEQFF
TRBJ2-3 | 14 | TRBV5-1 | CASSSRPHEDTQYF
TRBJ1-4 | 13 | TRBV16 | CASSQWTREKLFF
TRBJ2-2 | 13 | TRBV19 | CASAFINTGELFF